Each of the 2 T cell receptor beta chains below was sequenced from the same sample in a study of T cells after yellow fever vaccination. Each CDR3 protein is one row after TCRdb ran MiXCR on the 5' RACE reads. The sample yields 35,000 to 55,000 distinct CDR3 sequences, over 5.5% seen once. This specimen consisted of PBMCs, either bulk or a sorted T-cell subset (CD4+, CD8+, memory, or dextramer-sorted; not recorded which), obtained 45 days after the yellow fever booster vaccination. All receptors derive from a man in his thirties or forties who received the YFV17D yellow fever vaccine.

This clonotype was counted at least ten times. The chain joins TRBV3-1 to TRBJ2-2; 8 positions agree with TRBD2. CDR3 length: 17 residues. Germline V gene lookup returns CDR1 LGHDT and CDR2 YNNKEL (reference sequence). Trimming removed 3 bases from V and 5 bases from J; junction bases left unmatched: 11. The CDR3 sequence: CASSQPGAGGGTGELFF. The CDR3 DNA reads TGTGCCAGCAGCCAGCCGGGGGCGGGAGGAGGTACCGGGGAGCTGTTTTTT.

The table lists this clonotype with many counts. The V and J genes are TRBV10-3 and TRBJ1-5; 10 bases fit TRBD1. V was pared by 9 bases and J by 5 bases, with 1 base of the junction left unmatched. Germline CDR1 ENHRY, CDR2 SYGVKD. This CDR3 region has 12 residues. CDR3 coding DNA: TGTGCCATTGGGACAGGGGATCAGCCCCAGCATTTT. As protein: CAIGTGDQPQHF.